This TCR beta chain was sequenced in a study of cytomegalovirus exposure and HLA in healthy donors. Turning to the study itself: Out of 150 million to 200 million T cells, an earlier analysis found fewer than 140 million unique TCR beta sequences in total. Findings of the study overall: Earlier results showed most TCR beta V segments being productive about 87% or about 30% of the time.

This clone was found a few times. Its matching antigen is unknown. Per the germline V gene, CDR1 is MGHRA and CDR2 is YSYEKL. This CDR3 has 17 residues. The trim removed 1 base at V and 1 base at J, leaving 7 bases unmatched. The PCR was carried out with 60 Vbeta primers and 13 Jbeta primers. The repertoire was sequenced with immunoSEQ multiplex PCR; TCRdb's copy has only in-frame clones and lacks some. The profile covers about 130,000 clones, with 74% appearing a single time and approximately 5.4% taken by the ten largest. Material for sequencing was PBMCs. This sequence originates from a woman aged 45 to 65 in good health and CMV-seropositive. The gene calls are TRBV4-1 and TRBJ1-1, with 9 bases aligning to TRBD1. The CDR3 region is CASSQVGTGRPNTEAFF. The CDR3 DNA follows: TGCGCCAGCAGCCAAGTTGGGACAGGGCGGCCGAACACTGAAGCTTTCTTT.